What follows describes a single T cell receptor beta chain. The data originate from a study of blood T cell repertoires in COVID-19. Study-level information: T cells, B-cell-depleted T cells, or PBMCs provided the cDNA or gDNA that served as material.

In the original analysis: Nucleated cell number was recorded as an estimate derived from reference gene primer amplification. Measured with immunoSEQ multiplex PCR; TCRdb has only the in-frame clones, and not every one. The V and J calls and clone size were taken over from that table, and D and trimming were inferred from the DNA. The data show roughly 230,000 clones, around 80% seen once. CDR1 is SGDLS and CDR2 is YYNGEE in the germline V gene. The V gene lost 0 bases and the J gene lost 5 bases, with 13 bases spanning the gap. This CDR3 region has 15 residues. This sequence joins TRBV9 and TRBJ2-3; the D gene is possibly TRBD1 (5 bases). The receptor was derived from a man aged 35 to 55 with active or convalescent COVID-19. Input material: peripheral blood. DNA of the CDR3: TGTGCCAGCAGCGTAGAGGGGTTGGACCTAGATACGCAGTATTTT. Amino acid sequence: CASSVEGLDLDTQYF. The complete variable domain, with remaining parts taken from reference TRBV9 and TRBJ2-3, reads DSGVTQTPKHLITATGQRVTLRCSPRSGDLSVYWYQQSLDQGLQFLIQYYNGEERAKGNILERFSAQQFPDLHSELNLSSLELGDSALYFCASSVEGLDLDTQYFGPGTRLTVL.